Listed below are T cell receptor beta chains from one sample, sequenced in a study of blood T cell repertoires in COVID-19. This table comes from immunoSEQ multiplex PCR, and its TCRdb copy is limited to in-frame clones, with some not included. Of about 220,000 clones in the sample, about 90% were seen once. The sequenced material came from peripheral blood. Every receptor here comes from a man aged 35 to 55 with active or convalescent COVID-19. The CDR3 runs from the conserved cysteine through the conserved F or W.

J | V | CDR3
TRBJ2-7 | TRBV28 | CASSSLAPRGPYEQYF
TRBJ1-2 | TRBV5-4 | CASSLGSSGYTF
TRBJ2-5 | TRBV5-1 | CASSLHIQETQYF
TRBJ1-5 | TRBV25-1 | CASSDRGSNQPQHF
TRBJ1-1 | TRBV18 | CASSPRRQKNTEAFF
TRBJ1-2 | TRBV9 | CASSARQGASYGYTF
TRBJ1-5 | TRBV2 | CASRIKTGLNQPQHF
TRBJ1-5 | TRBV19 | CASSRDRGGNQPQHF
TRBJ1-4 | TRBV28 | CASRQPYRGGDEKLFF
TRBJ2-7 | TRBV6-1 | CASSDIPYEQYF
TRBJ1-4 | TRBV4-1 | CASSLLIGTANEKLFF
TRBJ2-5 | TRBV5-6 | CASSLGTAQETQYF
TRBJ1-2 | TRBV5-1 | CASSWGQGESGYTF
TRBJ2-5 | TRBV6-5 | CASSYSGTGQETQYF
TRBJ1-1 | TRBV7-9 | CASRRLGSNTEAFF
TRBJ2-3 | TRBV5-4 | CASSVRLAGNTDTQYF